The 21 T cell receptor beta chains below come from one sample, sequenced in a study of human T cells and chemical hapten exposure (dated by TCRdb to the early 2020s). Libraries were prepared through RACE. Sequenced on a NextSeq 500. TCRdb reprocessed the public reads (quality trimming at Q25 with fastp, clone calling with MiXCR) and kept in-frame beta chains. Identical CDR3 protein sequences are pooled into one entry, listed with their most common genes and DNA. For this sample there are about 300,000 distinct CDR3 sequences; about 5.4% appear just once. The ten largest clones capture over 6.5% of the sample. The time point label of this sample denotes: pre-sensitization, week 0. The treatment or condition label corresponds to: therapeutic diphenylcyclopropenone sensitization with weekly scalp DPC. Sequenced material: whole blood, taken in connection with sensitization to the hapten diphenylcyclopropenone (DPC). The source is a woman aged 18-29 years with alopecia areata. Some clones in this sample may be carry-over from other donors' samples.

V gene TRBV12-5 combines with J gene TRBJ2-3; either TRBD1 or TRBD2 may supply D (6 bases each). Germline assignment: CDR1 LGHNT and CDR2 FRNRAP. CDR3 length equals 16 residues. V shed 3 bases and J shed 3 bases, with 16 bases lying between them. This CDR3 reads CASGLTLWGATDTQYF. The CDR3 coding sequence is TGTGCTAGTGGTTTAACCCTATGGGGGGCAACAGATACGCAGTATTTT. The full variable domain, its missing parts supplied by reference TRBV12-5 and TRBJ2-3, is DARVTQTPRHKVTEMGQEVTMRCQPILGHNTVFWYRQTMMQGLELLAYFRNRAPLDDSGMPKDRFSAEMPDATLATLKIQPSEPRDSAVYFCASGLTLWGATDTQYFGPGTRLTVL.

This clonotype was counted at least ten times. The junction departs from germline at one end; a sequencing error may be responsible. This sequence joins TRBV29-1 and TRBJ1-1; D uncertain. Germline-derived CDR1 and CDR2 are SQVTM and ANQGSEA. The CDR3 has 12 residues. CDR3 bases: TGCAGCGTTAATGTACAGAACACTGAAGCCTTCTTT. Amino acid sequence: CSVNVQNTEAFF.

This clonotype was recorded many times. The J gene is TRBJ1-3, the V gene TRBV6-6; unclear D gene. Germline CDR1 and CDR2: MNHNY and SVGAGI (reference sequence). V lost 2 bases, J lost 0 bases, and 8 bases lay in between. The CDR3 loop spans 15 amino acids. As DNA, the CDR3 is TGTGCCAGCAGTTACACACAGTACTCTGGAAACACCATATATTTT. This encodes CASSYTQYSGNTIYF.

In its sample, this clonotype was seen many times. The chain employs TRBV25-1 and TRBJ2-6; D uncertain. V dropped 5 bases and J dropped 0 bases, with 8 bases sitting between them. This CDR3 contains 15 residues. Germline assignment: CDR1 MGHDK and CDR2 SYGVNS. The CDR3 region has the DNA TGTGCCAGCAGTTCCGGCCGCTCTGGGGCCAACGTCCTGACTTTC. Protein sequence: CASSSGRSGANVLTF.

This clonotype was detected a few times. This chain connects TRBV27 to TRBJ1-6; maybe TRBD1 (5 bases). V was clipped by 2 bases and J by 10 bases, with 18 bases between them. The CDR3 totals 16 residues. Germline CDR1 MNHEY, CDR2 SMNVEV (reference sequence). The CDR3 here is CASSLAGQGGRSPLHF. The DNA of the CDR3 is TGTGCCAGCAGTTTAGCGGGGCAGGGTGGAAGGTCACCCCTCCACTTT.

This clonotype has just a few counts. V and J are TRBV11-1 and TRBJ2-3; D is ambiguous. CDR1 is SGHAT and CDR2 is FQDESV in the germline V gene (reference sequence). The length of the CDR3 is 14 residues. Trimming removed 1 base at V and 6 bases at J, with 11 bases between. The CDR3 reads CASSLVIGSDTQYF. CDR3 DNA: TGTGCCAGCAGCTTAGTTATTGGGTCCGATACGCAGTATTTT.

This clonotype was seen a few times. The V and J genes are TRBV20-1 and TRBJ2-3; possible D gene TRBD1, 6 bases. CDR3 length: 13 amino acids. CDR1 DFQATT and CDR2 SNEGSKA come from the germline V gene (reference sequence). V was trimmed by 5 bases and J by 2 bases, leaving 11 bases between them. The DNA for the CDR3 is TGCAGTGCTGGGGACACTCCCACAGATACGCAGTATTTT. Residues: CSAGDTPTDTQYF.

The chain carries TRBV28 and TRBJ1-1; D remains unclear. Germline CDR1 and CDR2: MDHEN and SYDVKM. The CDR3 loop spans 13 amino acids. V lost 7 bases to trimming and J lost 6 bases, with 15 bases between them. CDR3 DNA sequence: TGTGCCAGCATCCCTTTCGTTGACTCTGAAGCTTTCTTT. It codes for CASIPFVDSEAFF.

This clonotype was recorded many times. V and J are TRBV27 and TRBJ1-2; 9 bases match TRBD1. Germline V gives CDR1 MNHEY, CDR2 SMNVEV (reference sequence). CDR3 length equals 17 residues. J was trimmed by 3 bases and V by 1 base; bases with no gene match: 9. The DNA for the CDR3 is TGTGCCAGCAGTTTATATTTAAGGGGACAGGGATACTATGGCTACACCTTC. Protein product: CASSLYLRGQGYYGYTF.

This clonotype was seen repeatedly, ten times or more. CDR3: CASTPGAGPRGTQYF. In DNA form, the CDR3 reads TGTGCCAGCACCCCCGGGGCAGGACCAAGAGGGACCCAGTACTTC. V gene TRBV2 combines with J gene TRBJ2-5; D is tentatively TRBD1 or TRBD2 (5 bases each). The germline gives CDR1 SNHLY, CDR2 FYNNEI. CDR3 length equals 15 residues. The V and J ends lost 7 bases and 7 bases respectively, with 22 bases between them.

This clonotype came up many times. This rearrangement joins TRBV25-1 to TRBJ1-1, with TRBD1 identical over 9 bases. This CDR3 region has 15 residues. Per germline, CDR1 MGHDK and CDR2 SYGVNS. V lost 5 bases to trimming and J lost 4 bases; unmatched junction nucleotides: 8. The CDR3 reads CASSPRTGEGTEAFF. The CDR3, as DNA: TGTGCCAGCAGTCCCCGGACAGGGGAGGGCACTGAAGCTTTCTTT.

This clonotype was seen ten or more times. The gene calls are TRBV29-1 and TRBJ1-3; D call uncertain. Germline V gene sequence: CDR1 SQVTM, CDR2 ANQGSEA. This CDR3 has 12 residues. Trimming stripped 7 bases from V and 4 bases from J, with 11 bases between. Here the CDR3 reads CSAGLSGNTIYF. The CDR3 DNA sequence: TGCAGCGCTGGGCTATCCGGAAACACCATATATTTT.

The DNA of the CDR3 is TGCGCCAGCAGTCCTAGCTGGGGTACGCGGGAGCAGTACTTC. Amino acids: CASSPSWGTREQYF. The chain carries TRBV10-2 and TRBJ2-7, with TRBD2 as a possible D gene (5 bases). The length of the CDR3 is 14 residues. CDR1 WSHSY and CDR2 SAAADI come from the germline V gene. The V end was cut by 5 bases, the J end by 7 bases, with 18 bases between.

The chain links TRBV6-2 or TRBV6-3 to TRBJ2-3; D gene unclear. V dropped 2 bases and J dropped 0 bases, with 6 bases sitting between them. CDR1 and CDR2 (germline): MNHEY, SVGEGT. The CDR3 totals 14 residues. Here the CDR3 reads CASSYVQSTDTQYF. CDR3 bases: TGTGCCAGCAGTTACGTTCAAAGCACAGATACGCAGTATTTT.

Many counts were recorded for this clonotype. This chain joins TRBV27 and TRBJ1-2; 7 nucleotides agree with TRBD1. The CDR3 contains 15 residues. Unmatched junction bases numbered 10, after V lost 3 bases and J lost 6 bases. The germline V gene has CDR1 MNHEY and CDR2 SMNVEV (reference sequence). In nucleotides, the CDR3 is TGTGCCAGCAGTTTGGAGGGGGCGCGGTACGATGGCTACACCTTC. As protein: CASSLEGARYDGYTF.

This clonotype was recorded at least ten times. The gene calls are TRBV4-3 and TRBJ2-1, with 10 positions matching TRBD2. This CDR3 contains 16 residues. With V trimmed by 5 bases and J by 6 bases, 10 bases remained unmatched. Per germline, CDR1 LGHNA and CDR2 YSLEER. CDR3 sequence: CASSGNLAGEGNEQFF. In nucleotides, the CDR3 is TGCGCCAGCAGCGGCAACCTAGCGGGGGAAGGCAATGAGCAGTTCTTC.

This clonotype came up many times. J is TRBJ1-1 and V is TRBV12-3 or TRBV12-4; D is uncertain. CDR3 size: 16 residues. Trimming pared 1 base from V and 4 bases from J, leaving 16 bases between. CDR3 in DNA: TGTGCCAGCAGTTTAGGTAGCGGGGAGTCGGGCACTGAAGCTTTCTTT. Protein sequence: CASSLGSGESGTEAFF.

Ten or more counts support this clonotype. V gene TRBV7-9 combines with J gene TRBJ2-7; 10 bases align to TRBD1. Germline V CDR1 and CDR2: SEHNR, FQNEAQ (reference sequence). The CDR3 covers 14 residues. J was trimmed by 4 bases and V by 4 bases; bases with no gene match: 4. CDR3 DNA sequence: TGTGCCAGCAGCTCAGACAGGGGGCCGTACGAGCAGTACTTC. This codes for CASSSDRGPYEQYF.

Ten or more counts support this clonotype. The V gene is TRBV5-1, the J gene TRBJ1-5, with D perhaps TRBD1 (5 bases). The CDR3 consists of 15 residues. Germline V gene lookup returns CDR1 SGHRS and CDR2 YFSETQ. Trimming shortened V by 2 bases and J by 1 base, and 10 bases separated the two germline ends. DNA for the CDR3: TGCGCCAGCAGCTTCGAAGGGGTAAGCAATCAGCCCCAGCATTTT. Protein product: CASSFEGVSNQPQHF.

The rearrangement links TRBV28 to TRBJ2-7, with 7 nucleotides matching TRBD1. CDR1 MDHEN and CDR2 SYDVKM come from the germline V gene. V lost 3 bases and J lost 11; bases outside the gene matches: 7. The CDR3 loop spans 12 amino acids. Written as DNA, the CDR3 is TGTGCCAGCAGTTTGGGTCGAGGACAGGAGTACTTC. This sequence encodes CASSLGRGQEYF.

This clonotype was detected many times. The chain combines TRBV18 with TRBJ2-4; perhaps TRBD2 as D (5 bases). This CDR3 contains 14 residues. Deletions cut 6 bases from V and 0 bases from J, with 9 bases between. Germline V gene data show CDR1 as KGHSH and CDR2 as LQKENI. The CDR3 spells CASSPGLAKNIQYF. The CDR3 DNA reads as TGTGCCAGCTCGCCAGGACTAGCCAAAAACATTCAGTACTTC.